A selection of T cell receptor beta chains follows, all from one sample in a study of blood T cell repertoires in COVID-19. Clones were read by immunoSEQ multiplex PCR, and TCRdb kept only the in-frame ones, dropping some. The table has more than 200,000 clones, approximately 81% seen once. The sample taken for sequencing was peripheral blood. These receptors originate from a woman aged 80 or over with COVID-19, enrolled during active disease. CDR3s include the opening cysteine and the closing phenylalanine or tryptophan. The D gene is left open where the match is weak. A clone size is listed for some rows: how often the clone was seen (once, few, many), or a class if it is expanded.

-,TRBD1,TRBJ1-1,TRBV9,TGTGCCAGCAGCGCTTCCGGGACAGGGTGGATGAACACTGAAGCTTTCTTT,CASSASGTGWMNTEAFF
-,-,TRBJ2-3,TRBV3-1/TRBV3-2,TGTGCCAGCAGACAACCGGGACTGCAAGATACGCAGTATTTT,CASRQPGLQDTQYF
-,-,TRBJ2-6,TRBV5-6,TGTGCCAGCAGCTCCTGGAGTTCTGGGGCCAACGTCCTGACTTTC,CASSSWSSGANVLTF
-,TRBD1,TRBJ1-1,TRBV29-1,TGCAGCGTGGGCGGACAGGTGAACACTGAAGCTTTCTTT,CSVGGQVNTEAFF
-,-,TRBJ1-2,TRBV5-1,TGCGCCAGCAGTCATACTGACAGTAACTATGGCTACACCTTC,CASSHTDSNYGYTF
-,-,TRBJ1-1,TRBV19,TGTGCCAGTAGTATTGGGGCTCTCGGCACTGAAGCTTTCTTT,CASSIGALGTEAFF
-,-,TRBJ2-3,TRBV6-5,TGTGCCAGCAACGAGTTCACAGATACGCAGTATTTT,CASNEFTDTQYF
-,-,TRBJ1-5,TRBV11-2,TGTGCCAGCAGCCCCCCCCACAGAGCCCAATATAGCAATCAGCCCCAGCATTTT,CASSPPHRAQYSNQPQHF
-,-,TRBJ1-3,TRBV3-1/TRBV3-2,TGTGCCAGCAGCCGCAGGGGTAATAGAAACACCATATATTTT,CASSRRGNRNTIYF
-,-,TRBJ2-5,TRBV5-5,TGTGCCAGCAGTCCCCGCATCGGGGAGACCCAGTACTTC,CASSPRIGETQYF
-,-,TRBJ2-5,TRBV5-1,TGCGCCAGCGGGAGGGGGGGGCCTGGACAAGAGACCCAGTACTTC,CASGRGGPGQETQYF
-,-,TRBJ2-3,TRBV3-1/TRBV3-2,TGTGCCAGCACCCCGGGACACACAGATACGCAGTATTTT,CASTPGHTDTQYF
few,TRBD2,TRBJ2-7,TRBV7-2,TGTGCCAGCAGCTCAACCGGGACTAGGATCAACGAGCAGTACTTC,CASSSTGTRINEQYF
-,-,TRBJ2-1,TRBV7-2,TGTGCCAGCAGCTTACGCAGTTCCTACAATGAGCAGTTCTTC,CASSLRSSYNEQFF
-,TRBD2,TRBJ2-1,TRBV24-1,TGTGCCACCAGTGATCCCCGATACCCGACTAGCGGGGGGGCCGATGAGCAGTTCTTC,CATSDPRYPTSGGADEQFF
once,-,TRBJ2-2,TRBV19,TGTGCCAGTAGTATATCCAGGGATAACACCGGGGAGCTGTTTTTT,CASSISRDNTGELFF
-,-,TRBJ2-5,TRBV5-6,TGTGCCAGCAGCTTAATAGGACAGTCCTTCAAGAAAGAGACCCAGTACTTC,CASSLIGQSFKKETQYF
-,TRBD1,TRBJ1-1,TRBV27,TGTGCCAGCAGCCCTCTATATCCGGGACAGGGAGGTTTCTTT,CASSPLYPGQGGFF
-,-,TRBJ2-3,TRBV10-2,TGCGCCAGCAGTGGGCAGAGCACAGATACGCAGTATTTT,CASSGQSTDTQYF
-,TRBD1,TRBJ2-4,TRBV6-2/TRBV6-3,TGTGCCAGCATCCCGGGACAGGCCAAAAACATTCAGTACTTC,CASIPGQAKNIQYF
-,TRBD1,TRBJ1-6,TRBV2,TGTGCCAGCAGTACGGGACAGGCGAACTATAATTCACCCCTCCACTTT,CASSTGQANYNSPLHF
-,-,TRBJ1-2,TRBV7-3,TGTGCCAGCAGCTCTCTCGGGGGTGGCTACACCTTC,CASSSLGGGYTF
-,-,TRBJ2-2,TRBV6-5,TGTGCCAGCAGTTCCCCCAAGAACACCGGGGAGCTGTTTTTT,CASSSPKNTGELFF
-,-,TRBJ2-3,TRBV30,TGTGCCTGGACTCCGTATAGCACAGATACGCAGTATTTT,CAWTPYSTDTQYF
once,TRBD1,TRBJ2-7,TRBV2,TGTGCCAGCCGCCGGGACAGGGCCGTAGAGCAGTACTTC,CASRRDRAVEQYF
-,-,TRBJ1-2,TRBV7-9,TGTGCCAGCAGCTTAGTGTACGGTTCTAACTATGGCTACACCTTC,CASSLVYGSNYGYTF
-,TRBD1,TRBJ2-1,TRBV18,TGTGCCAGCTCCTGGACAGGGGGACATGAGCAGTTCTTC,CASSWTGGHEQFF
-,TRBD2,TRBJ2-1,TRBV6-1,TGTGCCAGCAGTGAGAAGCGGGGGCCGTACAATGAGCAGTTCTTC,CASSEKRGPYNEQFF
-,TRBD2,TRBJ2-3,TRBV12-3/TRBV12-4,TGTGCCAGCCGGCGCGGGGGGACAGATACGCAGTATTTT,CASRRGGTDTQYF
-,-,TRBJ2-3,TRBV6-5,TGTGCCAGCAGTTACCCGGGGACAGATACGCAGTATTTT,CASSYPGTDTQYF
few,-,TRBJ2-5,TRBV18,TGTGCCAGCTCACTAATGGGGCGTCCGGAGACCCAGTACTTC,CASSLMGRPETQYF
-,-,TRBJ1-3,TRBV21-1,TGTGCCAGCAGCAAAGCCCCACGTAGGGGGCGTCCTGGAAACACCATATATTTT,CASSKAPRRGRPGNTIYF
-,TRBD2,TRBJ2-7,TRBV5-1,TGCGCCAGCAGCTTGGAACCGGGACTAGGATCCTCCGAGCAGTACTTC,CASSLEPGLGSSEQYF
-,TRBD1,TRBJ2-7,TRBV19,TGTGCCAGTAGGGCCCAGACAGGGGGATCCTACGAGCAGTACTTC,CASRAQTGGSYEQYF
-,-,TRBJ1-2,TRBV19,TGTGCCAGTAGTTCGGGGGACTATGGCTACACCTTC,CASSSGDYGYTF
-,-,TRBJ2-2,TRBV12-3/TRBV12-4,TGTGCCAGCACCTTGGGGGGAACCGGGGAGCTGTTTTTT,CASTLGGTGELFF
-,TRBD1,TRBJ1-2,TRBV28,TGTGCCAGCAGTACACCCGGGACAGGGTTTAGTGGCTACACCTTC,CASSTPGTGFSGYTF
-,-,TRBJ2-5,TRBV30,TGTGCCTGGAGCCGTCAAGAGACCCAGTACTTC,CAWSRQETQYF
-,-,TRBJ1-2,TRBV6-5,TGTGCCAGCGCTCGGGGGGCTGTGGACTATGGCTACACCTTC,CASARGAVDYGYTF
-,TRBD1,TRBJ1-2,TRBV6-5,TGTGCCAGCAGAAGGACAGGGGCCGCCTATGGCTACACCTTC,CASRRTGAAYGYTF
once,-,TRBJ1-2,TRBV5-4,TGTGCCAGCAGCTTGGACAAATCCTTACGCTATGGCTACACCTTC,CASSLDKSLRYGYTF
-,TRBD1,TRBJ1-6,TRBV7-8,TGTGCCAGCAGCGCAACCGGGACAGGGAATTCACCCCTCCACTTT,CASSATGTGNSPLHF
-,TRBD2,TRBJ2-1,TRBV5-6,TGTGCCAGCAGCTTGCTTTCCGGGGGGTTATACAATGAGCAGTTCTTC,CASSLLSGGLYNEQFF
-,-,TRBJ2-2,TRBV5-1,TGCGCCAGCAGCTTGGGGCCGGGGAACACCGGGGAGCTGTTTTTT,CASSLGPGNTGELFF
-,-,TRBJ1-4,TRBV6-5,TGTGCCAGCAGTTTCAGCGGCGGTAATGAAAAACTGTTTTTT,CASSFSGGNEKLFF
-,TRBD2,TRBJ2-7,TRBV7-2,TGTGCCAGCAGCGGGACTAGCGGGCACGAGCAGTACTTC,CASSGTSGHEQYF
once,-,TRBJ2-1,TRBV6-4,TGTGCCAGCAGTGAGCGGGCAGGGGCTGTCAATGAGCAGTTCTTC,CASSERAGAVNEQFF
-,TRBD1,TRBJ1-5,TRBV30,TGTGCCTGGAGTACAGGGGGGGATCAGCCCCAGCATTTT,CAWSTGGDQPQHF
-,-,TRBJ1-4,TRBV28,TGTGCCAGCAGTTTCGTCGGGGAAGAAAAACTGTTTTTT,CASSFVGEEKLFF
-,-,TRBJ1-2,TRBV19,TGTGCCACGGGTCTCGAGGTTTCGGCTAACTATGGCTACACCTTC,CATGLEVSANYGYTF